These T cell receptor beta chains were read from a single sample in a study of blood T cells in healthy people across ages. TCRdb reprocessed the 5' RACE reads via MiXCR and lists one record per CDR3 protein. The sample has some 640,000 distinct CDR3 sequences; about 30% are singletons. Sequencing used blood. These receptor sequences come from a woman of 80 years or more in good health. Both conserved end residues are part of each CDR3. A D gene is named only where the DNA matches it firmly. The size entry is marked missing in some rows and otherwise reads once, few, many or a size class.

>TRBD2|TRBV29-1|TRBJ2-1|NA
CSVELAALEFF
TGCAGCGTTGAACTAGCGGCCTTGGAGTTCTTC
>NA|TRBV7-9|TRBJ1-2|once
CASSFPRGPYTF
TGTGCCAGCAGCTTCCCCCGGGGGCCCTACACCTTC
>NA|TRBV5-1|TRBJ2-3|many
CASSDSGTDTQYF
TGCGCCAGCAGTGATTCAGGCACAGATACGCAGTATTTT
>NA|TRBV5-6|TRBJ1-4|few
CASSFRTYSTNEKLFF
TGTGCCAGCAGCTTTCGCACGTACTCAACTAATGAAAAACTGTTTTTT
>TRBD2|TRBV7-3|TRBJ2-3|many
CASSSGGFLSTDTQYF
TGTGCCAGCAGCTCGGGGGGTTTTCTTAGCACAGATACGCAGTATTTT
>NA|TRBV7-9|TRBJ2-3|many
CASSSYSFLRTDTQYF
TGTGCCAGCAGCTCCTACAGCTTCCTACGCACAGATACGCAGTATTTT
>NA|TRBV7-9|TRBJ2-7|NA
CASSLDRRAPYF
TGTGCCAGCAGCTTAGACCGCAGGGCTCCGTACTTC
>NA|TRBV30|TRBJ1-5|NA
CAWSGDKNQPQHF
TGTGCCTGGAGTGGAGACAAAAATCAGCCCCAGCATTTT
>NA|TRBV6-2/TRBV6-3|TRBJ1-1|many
CASSLPWVGRGDGTEAFF
TGTGCCAGCAGTCTCCCCTGGGTGGGCAGGGGAGATGGCACTGAAGCTTTCTTT
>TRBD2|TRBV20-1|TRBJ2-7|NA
CSASKFSGRDIYEQYF
TGCAGTGCTTCTAAATTTAGCGGGAGAGATATTTACGAGCAGTACTTC
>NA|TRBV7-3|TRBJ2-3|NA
CASSLLAGATDTRYF
TGTGCCAGCAGCTTACTGGCGGGGGCCACAGATACGCGGTATTTT
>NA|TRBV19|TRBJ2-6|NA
CASSNQHRDPLFSGANVLTF
TGTGCCAGTAGTAACCAACACAGGGACCCCCTCTTCTCTGGGGCCAACGTCCTGACTTTC
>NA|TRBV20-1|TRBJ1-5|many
CSATGMASNQPQHF
TGCAGTGCTACAGGGATGGCTAGCAATCAGCCCCAGCATTTT
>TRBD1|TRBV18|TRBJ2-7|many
CASFRDRGSHEQYF
TGTGCCAGCTTCCGGGACAGGGGGAGTCACGAGCAGTACTTC
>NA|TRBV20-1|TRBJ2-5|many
CSASFWDQETQYF
TGCAGTGCTAGTTTCTGGGACCAAGAGACCCAGTACTTC
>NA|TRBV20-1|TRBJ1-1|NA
CSAFRPGGTNTEAFF
TGCAGTGCTTTCCGACCAGGCGGTACGAACACTGAAGCTTTCTTT
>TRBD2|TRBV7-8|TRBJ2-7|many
CASSLYSSGGAIEQYF
TGTGCCAGCAGCTTATATTCGAGCGGGGGGGCCATTGAGCAGTACTTC
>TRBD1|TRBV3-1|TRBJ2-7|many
CASSHPTGTGYLRGQYF
TGTGCCAGCAGCCACCCGACCGGGACAGGGTACCTACGTGGGCAGTACTTC
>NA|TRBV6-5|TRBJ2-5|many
CASSLLPLGGQETQYF
TGTGCCAGCAGTTTACTCCCCCTCGGGGGCCAAGAGACCCAGTACTTC
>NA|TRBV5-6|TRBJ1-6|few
CASSLIRSDSPLHF
TGTGCCAGCAGCTTGATACGCAGTGATTCACCCCTCCACTTT
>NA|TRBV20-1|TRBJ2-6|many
CSASAGASGANVLTF
TGCAGTGCTAGTGCGGGGGCCTCTGGGGCCAACGTCCTGACTTTC
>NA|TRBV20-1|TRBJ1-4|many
CSAIGSTNEKLFF
TGCAGTGCTATTGGGTCAACTAATGAAAAACTGTTTTTT
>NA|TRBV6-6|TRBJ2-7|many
CASSYAPLSSGEQYF
TGTGCCAGCAGTTACGCGCCCCTCTCCTCTGGGGAGCAGTACTTC
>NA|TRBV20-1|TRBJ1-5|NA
CSAREVGNQPQHF
TGCAGTGCTAGGGAGGTGGGCAATCAGCCCCAGCATTTT
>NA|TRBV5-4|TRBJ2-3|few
CASSVERVTDTQYF
TGTGCCAGCAGCGTCGAGCGGGTTACAGATACGCAGTATTTT
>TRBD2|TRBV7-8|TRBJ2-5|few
CASSLESSGGAGETQYF
TGTGCCAGCAGCTTAGAATCTAGCGGGGGGGCGGGAGAGACCCAGTACTTC
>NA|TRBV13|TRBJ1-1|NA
CATPAKDLHPEETEAFF
TGTGCCACCCCGGCTAAAGATCTACACCCCGAGGAAACTGAAGCTTTCTTT
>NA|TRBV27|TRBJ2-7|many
CASSSPTSGAYEQYF
TGTGCCAGCAGTTCACCAACCAGCGGCGCCTACGAGCAGTACTTC
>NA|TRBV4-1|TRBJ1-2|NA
CASSQESKGGIYGYTF
TGCGCCAGCAGCCAAGAGAGTAAAGGTGGGATCTACGGCTACACCTTC
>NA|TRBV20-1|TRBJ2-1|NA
CSARDRVGGLNEQFF
TGCAGTGCTAGAGACCGTGTTGGAGGTTTAAATGAGCAGTTCTTC
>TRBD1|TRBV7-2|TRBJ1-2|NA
CASSLAGWDRGGGYTF
TGTGCCAGCAGCTTAGCGGGTTGGGACAGGGGGGGAGGCTACACCTTC
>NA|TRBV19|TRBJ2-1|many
CASSMFLRGLSYNEQFF
TGTGCCAGTAGTATGTTCTTACGAGGGTTGTCCTACAATGAGCAGTTCTTC
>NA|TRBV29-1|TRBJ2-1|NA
CSVEGNRARLYNEQFF
TGCAGCGTTGAAGGGAACAGGGCCCGATTATACAATGAGCAGTTCTTC
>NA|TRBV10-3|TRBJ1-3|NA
CAISGPGNTIYF
TGTGCCATCAGTGGGCCTGGAAACACCATATATTTT
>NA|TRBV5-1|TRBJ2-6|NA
CASSLEASSGANVLTF
TGCGCCAGCAGCTTGGAAGCTTCCTCTGGGGCCAACGTCCTGACTTTC
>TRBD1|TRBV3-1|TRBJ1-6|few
CASSQGQGGRHSPLHF
TGTGCCAGCAGCCAAGGACAGGGGGGAAGGCATTCACCCCTCCACTTT
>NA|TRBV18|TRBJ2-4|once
CASSPTDPILAKNIPYF
TGTGCCAGCTCACCAACAGATCCCATTCTAGCCAAAAACATTCCGTACTTC
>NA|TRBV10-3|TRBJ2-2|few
CATRGQLNTGELFF
TGTGCCACCAGAGGACAGTTGAACACCGGGGAGCTGTTTTTT
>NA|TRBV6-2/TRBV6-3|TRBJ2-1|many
CASSYGLGFLSEQFF
TGTGCCAGCAGTTACGGGCTTGGGTTCCTCTCTGAGCAGTTCTTC
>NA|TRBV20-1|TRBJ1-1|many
CSARVGNTEAFF
TGCAGTGCTAGAGTAGGGAACACTGAAGCTTTCTTT